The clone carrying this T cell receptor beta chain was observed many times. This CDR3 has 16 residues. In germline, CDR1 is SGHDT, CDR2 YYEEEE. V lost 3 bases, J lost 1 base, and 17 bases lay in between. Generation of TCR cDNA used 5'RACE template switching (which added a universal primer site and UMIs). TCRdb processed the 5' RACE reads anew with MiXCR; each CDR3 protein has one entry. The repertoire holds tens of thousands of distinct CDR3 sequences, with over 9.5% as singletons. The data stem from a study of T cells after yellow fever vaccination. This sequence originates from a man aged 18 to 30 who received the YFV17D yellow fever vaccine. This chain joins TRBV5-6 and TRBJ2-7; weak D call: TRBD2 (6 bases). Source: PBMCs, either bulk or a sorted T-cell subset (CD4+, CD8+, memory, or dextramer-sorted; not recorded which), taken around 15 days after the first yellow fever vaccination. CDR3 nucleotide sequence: TGTGCCAGCAGCTCATGGAGGGCAGGGAATTCCTACGAGCAGTACTTC. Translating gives CASSSWRAGNSYEQYF.